These 10 T cell receptor beta chains came from one sample sequenced in a study of a mutant IDH1 vaccine in newly diagnosed glioma. Time point indicated: week 35, safety follow-up. Topical imiquimod accompanied each vaccine dose, which consisted of 300 ug of mutant IDH1 20-mer peptide. Here immunoSEQ multiplex PCR was the method, and the copy in TCRdb shows in-frame clones only, minus some. The sample lists some 30,000 clones; more than 75% were seen once. These receptors have no known antigen. The sample consisted of PBMCs, taken from a glioma patient whose treatment included an IDH1 peptide vaccine. These receptors were taken from a man aged 25-45 years with glioma.

This rearrangement joins TRBV6-4 to TRBJ2-2, with 11 bases matching TRBD1. The V gene's germline CDR1 is MRHNA and CDR2 SNTAGT. V gave up 4 bases and J gave up 6 bases; unmatched junction bases: 4. The CDR3 consists of 15 residues. The CDR3 bases are TGTGCCAGCAGTGCCGGACAGGGGGCGTCCGGGGAGCTGTTTTTT. This translates into CASSAGQGASGELFF.

Regarding this clone: The same CDR3 can be traced to other DNA sequences in this sample. The chain uses TRBV9 and TRBJ2-5; unclear D gene. Trimming pared 0 bases from V and 1 base from J, leaving 10 bases between. The V gene's germline CDR1 is SGDLS and CDR2 YYNGEE. The CDR3 totals 15 residues. This CDR3 is CASSVEGRTQETQYF. CDR3 nucleotides: TGTGCCAGCAGCGTAGAAGGCAGGACCCAAGAGACCCAGTACTTC.

This chain uses TRBV10-1 with TRBJ2-3; TRBD1 might be the D (5 bases). Trimming stripped 2 bases from V and 0 bases from J, with 12 bases between. The CDR3 has 16 amino acids. CDR1 is WNHNN and CDR2 is SYGVQD in the germline V gene (reference sequence). As DNA, the CDR3 is TGCGCCAGCAGTGAGAAGCAGGGTTGGAGCACAGATACGCAGTATTTT. Translated: CASSEKQGWSTDTQYF.

In its sample, this clone is medium-sized. The chain combines TRBV18 with TRBJ1-2; 11 positions match TRBD1. The germline CDR1 and CDR2 sequences are KGHSH and LQKENI. With V trimmed by 3 bases and J by 6 bases, 3 bases remained unmatched. CDR3 length: 14 residues. The CDR3 is CASSPGQGVNGYTF. The CDR3 DNA reads TGTGCCAGCTCACCGGGACAGGGGGTGAATGGCTACACCTTC.

This clone showed up just a few times. This chain connects TRBV30 to TRBJ1-1, with D unclear. CDR1 GTSNPN and CDR2 SVGIG come from the germline V gene (reference sequence). Trimming cost V 0 bases and J 7 bases, with 15 bases left between them. The CDR3 spans 14 residues. The CDR3 coding sequence is TGTGCCTGGAGTGTACCGAACGTAATTGGTGAAGCTTTCTTT. This codes for CAWSVPNVIGEAFF.

This chain joins TRBV6-5 and TRBJ2-7; 15 bases map to TRBD2. The germline V gene has CDR1 MNHEY and CDR2 SVGAGI. The CDR3 is 16 residues long. With 2 bases clipped from V and 6 bases from J, the junction kept 5 bases outside the gene matches. Written as DNA, the CDR3 is TGTGCCAGCAGTTACGGACTAGCGGGAGGGCAACGCGAGCAGTACTTC. Its protein product is CASSYGLAGGQREQYF.

V and J are TRBV19 and TRBJ2-1, with a tentative D call TRBD2 (6 bases). The ends were cut back, 6 bases at V and 4 bases at J, with 16 bases in the middle. This CDR3 contains 15 residues. The germline CDR1 and CDR2 sequences are LNHDA and SQIVND (reference sequence). The CDR3: CASSERGGNYNEQFF. The CDR3 nucleotides read TGTGCCAGTAGCGAGCGCGGCGGGAATTACAATGAGCAGTTCTTC.

The gene calls are TRBV7-9 and TRBJ1-1, with a possible D match to TRBD1 (5 bases). Trimming took off 5 bases at V and 4 bases at J, with 14 bases between the two ends. The CDR3 loop spans 14 amino acids. Germline V gene lookup returns CDR1 SEHNR and CDR2 FQNEAQ (reference sequence). The chain's CDR3 is CASSPPRGATEAFF. The CDR3 nucleotides are TGTGCCAGCAGCCCTCCTAGAGGGGCCACTGAAGCTTTCTTT. Together with reference TRBV7-9 and TRBJ1-1, the CDR3 gives the full variable domain: DTGVSQNPRHKITKRGQNVTFRCDPISEHNRLYWYRQTLGQGPEFLTYFQNEAQLEKSRLLSDRFSAERPKGSFSTLEIQRTEQGDSAMYLCASSPPRGATEAFFGQGTRLTVV.

The CDR3 coding sequence is TGTGCCAGCAGCTTACCCGGACAGTACAATGAGCAGTTCTTC. Translated: CASSLPGQYNEQFF. The chain employs TRBV7-9 and TRBJ2-1, with D maybe TRBD1 (6 bases). The germline V gene has CDR1 SEHNR and CDR2 FQNEAQ (reference sequence). V lost 2 bases to trimming and J lost 4 bases, with 9 bases between them. This CDR3 is 14 amino acids long.

The V and J genes are TRBV5-4 and TRBJ2-7; 14 nucleotides line up with TRBD2. The germline CDR1 and CDR2 sequences are SGHNT and YYREEE (reference sequence). With 3 bases clipped from V and 4 bases from J, the junction kept 9 bases outside the gene matches. This CDR3 contains 17 residues. The CDR3 loop reads CASSSGTSGRSIYEQYF. For the CDR3, the DNA is TGTGCCAGCAGCTCCGGGACTAGCGGGAGATCCATATACGAGCAGTACTTC.